A single sample is the source of the 20 T cell receptor beta chains below, sequenced in a study of blood T cell repertoires in COVID-19. TCRdb's table, derived via immunoSEQ multiplex PCR, lists solely in-frame clones and lacks some. The data show about 95,000 clones, roughly 80% seen once. The sample comprised peripheral blood. These receptors were taken from a man older than 75 with active or convalescent COVID-19.

This clone came up once. The rearrangement uses TRBV3-1 (or the pseudogene TRBV3-2) and TRBJ1-2; 7 bases are shared with TRBD1. V lost 4 bases to trimming and J lost 7 bases; unmatched junction nucleotides: 12. The CDR3 length is 15 residues. From germline, CDR1 is LGHDT and CDR2 YNNKEL (reference sequence). The CDR3 reads CASSLPQGQLSGYTF. The CDR3 bases are TGTGCCAGCAGCCTTCCCCAGGGACAGCTCTCTGGCTACACCTTC.

This clone was observed a few times. J is TRBJ2-7 and V is TRBV5-1; D perhaps matches TRBD1 (7 bases). CDR1 is SGHRS, CDR2 YFSETQ, per germline. The ends were cut back, 6 bases at V and 2 bases at J, with 15 bases in the middle. The CDR3 totals 14 residues. CDR3 protein: CASTGGTVTYEQYF. Here the CDR3 DNA reads TGCGCCAGCACCGGAGGGACAGTAACCTACGAGCAGTACTTC.

The chain carries TRBV28 and TRBJ1-1; D uncertain. Trimming removed 6 bases from V and 1 base from J, with 12 bases in between. Germline V lookup: CDR1 MDHEN, CDR2 SYDVKM. The CDR3 runs to 14 residues. CDR3 sequence: CASSRERGNTEAFF. Written as DNA, the CDR3 is TGTGCCAGCAGCCGGGAGCGAGGGAACACTGAAGCTTTCTTT.

The chain employs TRBV5-1 and TRBJ2-7, with 7 bases aligning to TRBD1. This CDR3 region has 14 residues. Germline V gene sequence: CDR1 SGHRS, CDR2 YFSETQ. Trimming removed 3 bases from V and 0 bases from J; junction bases left unmatched: 3. DNA for the CDR3: TGCGCCAGCAGCTGGGGACAGAGCTCCTACGAGCAGTACTTC. Encoded protein: CASSWGQSSYEQYF.

The chain joins TRBV29-1 to TRBJ1-1; a possible D gene is TRBD1 (6 bases). The germline CDR1 and CDR2 sequences are SQVTM and ANQGSEA. This CDR3 has 13 amino acids. V gave up 6 bases and J gave up 3 bases, with 14 bases separating them. This chain's CDR3 is CSVARGGDTEAFF. For the CDR3, the DNA is TGCAGCGTCGCCAGGGGAGGGGACACTGAAGCTTTCTTT.

J is TRBJ1-1 and V is TRBV4-1; D gene unclear. Germline CDR1 reads MGHRA; CDR2 reads YSYEKL. Trimming took 4 bases from V and 0 from J, leaving 12 bases between them. The CDR3 runs 15 residues. The CDR3 bases are TGCGCCAGCAGCCCAACGGGAGGCATGAACACTGAAGCTTTCTTT. It yields the protein CASSPTGGMNTEAFF.

The gene calls are TRBV7-3 and TRBJ2-2; the D gene is possibly TRBD1 (5 bases). The CDR3 totals 15 residues. Germline values: CDR1 SGHTA, CDR2 FQGTGA. V was shortened by 1 base and J by 5 bases, with 11 bases between the two germline ends. The CDR3 sequence is CASSLMGGQTGELFF. DNA of the CDR3: TGTGCCAGCAGCTTAATGGGTGGACAAACCGGGGAGCTGTTTTTT.

The genes are TRBV6-4 and TRBJ2-3, with 11 positions matching TRBD2. Looked up from germline, CDR1 is MRHNA and CDR2 is SNTAGT. With 3 bases clipped from V and 6 bases from J, the junction kept 11 bases outside the gene matches. There are 17 residues in the CDR3. The CDR3 DNA follows: TGTGCCAGCAGTGAGAGTATAGCGGGGGGGCCCTGGGATACGCAGTATTTT. Its protein is CASSESIAGGPWDTQYF.

The chain recombines TRBV6-5 with TRBJ1-2; D gene unclear. CDR3 length: 15 residues. V was trimmed by 4 bases and J by 0 bases, leaving 12 bases between them. Germline values: CDR1 MNHEY, CDR2 SVGAGI. For the CDR3, the DNA is TGTGCCAGCAGTTCTCCCGGAGCGGCTAACTATGGCTACACCTTC. It specifies CASSSPGAANYGYTF.

This clone was observed a single time. The chain combines TRBV28 with TRBJ2-7; 9 nucleotides line up with TRBD1. CDR3 length: 14 amino acids. Trimming at V came to 7 bases and at J to 3 bases, leaving 7 bases not matched to a gene. The germline gives CDR1 MDHEN, CDR2 SYDVKM. CDR3: CASTPGQGNYEQYF. Written as DNA, the CDR3 is TGTGCCAGCACCCCGGGACAGGGAAACTACGAGCAGTACTTC. Combining the CDR3 with reference TRBV28 and TRBJ2-7 gives the whole variable domain DVKVTQSSRYLVKRTGEKVFLECVQDMDHENMFWYRQDPGLGLRLIYFSYDVKMKEKGDIPEGYSVSREKKERFSLILESASTNQTSMYLCASTPGQGNYEQYFGPGTRLTVT.

The chain is built from TRBV24-1 and TRBJ1-2, with TRBD1 as a possible D gene (5 bases). Germline V gene lookup returns CDR1 KGHDR and CDR2 SFDVKD. V lost 3 bases, J lost 7 bases, and 14 bases lay in between. The CDR3 sequence is 14 residues long. The CDR3 sequence: CATSDVTVLGGYTF. For the CDR3, the DNA is TGTGCCACCAGTGATGTGACAGTCTTGGGTGGCTACACCTTC.

The rearrangement joins TRBV4-1 to TRBJ2-7; D remains ambiguous. CDR1 and CDR2 from the germline V gene are MGHRA and YSYEKL. The V and J ends lost 2 bases and 1 base respectively, with 6 bases between them. The CDR3 is made up of 13 amino acids. The CDR3 bases are TGCGCCAGCAGCCAACAACTTTCCTACGAGCAGTACTTC. It encodes CASSQQLSYEQYF.

The CDR3 here is CASSQGAGFPYEQYF. The CDR3 coding sequence is TGTGCCAGCAGCCAAGGAGCGGGGTTTCCCTACGAGCAGTACTTC. This sequence joins TRBV3-1 (or the pseudogene TRBV3-2) and TRBJ2-7; TRBD2 matches 7 bases. V was clipped by 1 base and J by 2 bases; unmatched bases: 5. CDR1 is LGHDT, CDR2 YNNKEL, per germline (reference sequence). The CDR3 contains 15 residues.

The chain couples TRBV27 to TRBJ2-5; D is perhaps TRBD2 (7 bases). The CDR3 contains 15 residues. CDR1 is MNHEY, CDR2 SMNVEV, per germline (reference sequence). V dropped 5 bases and J dropped 2 bases, with 15 bases sitting between them. CDR3 sequence (DNA): TGTGCCAGCAGTCCCTTCCGGGGGGCACAAGAGACCCAGTACTTC. It yields the protein CASSPFRGAQETQYF.

Sample share makes this clone large (0.1 to 1%). This chain joins TRBV3-1 (or the pseudogene TRBV3-2) and TRBJ2-3, with 13 nucleotides matching TRBD2. The J segment lost 2 bases and the V segment lost 2 bases, leaving 19 bases of the junction unmatched. CDR1 LGHDT and CDR2 YNNKEL come from the germline V gene (reference sequence). The CDR3 length is 22 residues. CDR3 in DNA: TGTGCCAGCAGCCAACTAGCAGACATGGGACTAGCGGGACCACGACCCACAGATACGCAGTATTTT. Its protein product is CASSQLADMGLAGPRPTDTQYF.

The chain uses TRBV5-1 and TRBJ2-3, with 7 bases aligning to TRBD2. V dropped 6 bases and J dropped 2; count of bases not matched to a gene: 15. Germline-derived CDR1 and CDR2 are SGHRS and YFSETQ. This CDR3 contains 17 residues. The CDR3 sequence: CASTPRGIAGHTDTQYF. CDR3 DNA sequence: TGCGCCAGCACCCCCCGTGGGATAGCGGGTCACACAGATACGCAGTATTTT.

This rearrangement joins TRBV7-2 to TRBJ2-5; 10 nucleotides line up with TRBD2. This CDR3 is built from 18 residues. Germline lookup yields CDR1 SGHTA and CDR2 FQGNSA. The J segment lost 4 bases and the V segment lost 5 bases, leaving 16 bases of the junction unmatched. CDR3 protein: CASSPGTGSGGASETQYF. Here the CDR3 DNA reads TGTGCCAGCAGCCCTGGGACTGGGAGCGGGGGGGCCTCAGAGACCCAGTACTTC.

The gene calls are TRBV6-1 and TRBJ2-5; 10 positions match TRBD1. The J segment lost 5 bases and the V segment lost 0 bases, leaving 6 bases of the junction unmatched. This CDR3 has 16 amino acids. Germline CDR1 MNHNS, CDR2 SASEGT. CDR3 nucleotides: TGTGCCAGCAGTGAAGCAGCAGGACAGGGGGGGGAGACCCAGTACTTC. It translates to CASSEAAGQGGETQYF.

The chain joins TRBV6-5 to TRBJ1-3; weak D call: TRBD1 (6 bases). Germline V gives CDR1 MNHEY, CDR2 SVGAGI. This CDR3 has 15 residues. V was shortened by 7 bases and J by 4 bases, with 17 bases between the two germline ends. The chain's CDR3 is CASTPTQGQGNTIYF. The DNA of the CDR3 is TGTGCCAGCACTCCCACCCAGGGGCAGGGAAACACCATATATTTT.

V and J are TRBV5-6 and TRBJ1-1, with 9 bases matching TRBD1. CDR1 and CDR2 (germline): SGHDT, YYEEEE. Trimming cost V 2 bases and J 2 bases; bases outside gene matches: 4. There are 15 residues in the CDR3. Here the CDR3 reads CASSLLGQGNTEAFF. CDR3 DNA sequence: TGTGCCAGCAGCTTACTGGGACAGGGAAACACTGAAGCTTTCTTT.